This TCR beta chain was obtained from a study of blood T cell repertoires in COVID-19. Study-level information: Nucleic acid was either cDNA or gDNA, and it came from T cells, B-cell-depleted T cells, or PBMCs.

Repertoires were generated with immunoSEQ multiplex PCR, while TCRdb's copy carries only in-frame clones and drops some. The sample yields around 46,000 clones, about 87% seen once. CDR3 size: 13 residues. The V end lost 7 bases, the J end lost 1 base, and 10 bases lay between the germline ends. The germline CDR1 and CDR2 sequences are MNHNY and SVGAGI (reference sequence). The source material was peripheral blood. The chain links TRBV6-6 to TRBJ1-1; D is unclear. The TCR originated in a woman aged 80 or over with COVID-19, enrolled during active disease. The CDR3 DNA reads TGTGCCAGCACCCAGAGGCGGAACACTGAAGCTTTCTTT. This codes for CASTQRRNTEAFF.